A few counts support the clone carrying this T cell receptor beta chain. Its antigen is unidentified. Breast cancer patients provided tissue from their axillary draining lymph nodes. The data belong to a study of breast tumors, draining lymph nodes, adjacent tissues. Study-level points and caveats: Most tumor T cells seemingly derive from lymph node, then expand in tumor.

In TCRdb, the multiplex PCR reads were re-called with MiXCR into one record per CDR3 protein. The repertoire includes a few hundred thousand distinct CDR3 sequences, less than 35% of them detected once, and approximately 3.5% sits in the top ten. The sample comprised axillary lymph node tissue. This sequence originates from a female donor with breast cancer. Some clones in this sample may be carry-over from other donors' samples.

The CDR3 coding sequence is TGTGCCAGCAGCCTAACAGGGGGGAACACTGAAGCTTTCTTT. This codes for CASSLTGGNTEAFF. The chain recombines TRBV12-3 or TRBV12-4 with TRBJ1-1, with 8 bases lining up with TRBD1. The J segment lost 1 base and the V segment lost 6 bases, leaving 4 bases of the junction unmatched. The CDR3 contains 14 residues.